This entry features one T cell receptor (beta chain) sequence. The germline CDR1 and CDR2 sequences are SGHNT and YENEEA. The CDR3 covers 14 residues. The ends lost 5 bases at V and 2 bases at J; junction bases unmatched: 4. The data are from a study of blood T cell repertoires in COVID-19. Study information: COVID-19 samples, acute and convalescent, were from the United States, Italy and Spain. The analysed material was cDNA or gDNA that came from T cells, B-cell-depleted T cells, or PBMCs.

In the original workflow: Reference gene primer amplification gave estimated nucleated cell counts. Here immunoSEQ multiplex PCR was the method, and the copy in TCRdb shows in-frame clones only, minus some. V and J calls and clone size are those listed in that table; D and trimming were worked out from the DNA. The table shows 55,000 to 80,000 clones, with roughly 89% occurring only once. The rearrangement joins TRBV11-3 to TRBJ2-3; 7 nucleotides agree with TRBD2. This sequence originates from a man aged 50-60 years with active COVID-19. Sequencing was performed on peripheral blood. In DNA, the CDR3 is TGTGCCAGCAGCCTGGGGGGGGTCACAGATACGCAGTATTTT. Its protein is CASSLGGVTDTQYF.